The 25 T cell receptor beta chains below were found in one sample sequenced in a study of vaccination and CD4 T cells after COVID-19. The Oncomine TCR Beta short-read assay generated sequence data from the DNA of cultured CD4+ T cells. TCRdb reprocessed the PCR reads via MiXCR and lists one record per CDR3 protein. Among 4,500 to 6,000 distinct CDR3 sequences listed, around two fifths were seen once. Treatment meaning: 10-day PBMC culture with coronavirus spike peptide pools or control peptides (ViraFEST assay). One should note that the unexposed donor's CD4+ T cells were collected before the COVID-19 pandemic (2011-2018). These TCRs are of unknown antigen specificity. Specimen: CD4+ T cells from blood, cultured in vitro. These receptors came from a human donor in good health.

The rearrangement joins TRBV20-1 to TRBJ2-3; TRBD2 might be the D (7 bases). Trimming left V 2 bases short and J 0 bases short, with 18 bases between. CDR1 is DFQATT, CDR2 SNEGSKA, per germline (reference sequence). The CDR3 length is 17 residues. CDR3 amino acids: CSARLPGGTTSTDTQYF. The CDR3 region has the DNA TGCAGTGCTAGACTACCGGGGGGCACTACTAGCACAGATACGCAGTATTTT.

In its sample, this clonotype was seen a few times. Written as DNA, the CDR3 is TGTGCCAGCAGTCAAGACGGAGGTGAGCAGTTCTTC. Translation: CASSQDGGEQFF. This chain links TRBV6-1 with TRBJ2-1; the D gene is possibly TRBD2 (5 bases). Germline values: CDR1 MNHNS, CDR2 SASEGT. The CDR3 contains 12 residues. The V end was cut by 5 bases, the J end by 9 bases, with 11 bases between.

This clonotype was detected only a few times. The rearrangement links TRBV20-1 to TRBJ1-3; D gene ambiguous. The germline CDR1 and CDR2 sequences are DFQATT and SNEGSKA (reference sequence). CDR3 length: 13 residues. V was cut by 7 bases and J by 4 bases, with 14 bases left in between. The chain's CDR3 is CSGKEGRGNTIYF. The CDR3 DNA follows: TGCAGTGGGAAAGAGGGCCGGGGAAACACCATATATTTT.

This clonotype was seen only a few times. Sequence at one end of the junction differs from germline and may be a read error. The CDR3, as DNA: TGTGCTAGCAGCTTAGGAGGGAACACCGGGGAGCTGTTTTTT. Translated: CASSLGGNTGELFF. The V call is TRBV7-7, the J call TRBJ2-2, with D perhaps TRBD2 (5 bases). CDR3 length: 14 amino acids. Germline values: CDR1 SSHAT, CDR2 FNYEAQ (reference sequence).

The rearrangement uses TRBV11-2 and TRBJ1-1; D not certain. The germline gives CDR1 SGHAT, CDR2 FQNNGV. The CDR3 covers 12 residues. Trimming stripped 0 bases from V and 11 bases from J, with 10 bases between. The CDR3 reads CASSLDRGKAFF. CDR3 coding DNA: TGTGCCAGCAGCTTAGATAGAGGGAAGGCTTTCTTT. The full variable domain, in which reference TRBV11-2 and TRBJ1-1 provide the parts outside the CDR3, is EAGVAQSPRYKIIEKRQSVAFWCNPISGHATLYWYQQILGQGPKLLIQFQNNGVVDDSQLPKDRFSAERLKGVDSTLKIQPAKLEDSAVYLCASSLDRGKAFFGQGTRLTVV.

There are a few counts of this clonotype. The J gene is TRBJ2-3, the V gene TRBV6-4, with 10 bases that match TRBD2. Trimming cost V 2 bases and J 1 base; bases outside gene matches: 0. The CDR3 covers 15 residues. Germline lookup yields CDR1 MRHNA and CDR2 SNTAGT. The DNA of the CDR3 is TGTGCCAGCAGTGACGGGACTAGCGGCACAGATACGCAGTATTTT. As protein: CASSDGTSGTDTQYF.

This clonotype occurred a few times. The J gene is TRBJ1-2, the V gene TRBV7-9; no definite D call. Germline-derived CDR1 and CDR2 are SEHNR and FQNEAQ (reference sequence). The CDR3 consists of 14 residues. V was cut by 5 bases and J by 3 bases, with 13 bases left in between. CDR3 DNA sequence: TGTGCCAGCAGCAAAGTAGATTGGGACTATGGCTACACCTTC. Residues: CASSKVDWDYGYTF.

The genes are TRBV5-1 and TRBJ2-2, with unresolved D. Germline CDR1 SGHRS, CDR2 YFSETQ. V lost 2 bases and J lost 1, with 3 bases in between. CDR3 length equals 13 residues. The CDR3 region has the DNA TGCGCCAGCAGCTTAGGGAACACCGGGGAGCTGTTTTTT. Amino acids: CASSLGNTGELFF.

This clonotype was seen once. The chain uses TRBV20-1 and TRBJ2-7, with D possibly matching TRBD2 (6 bases). There are 14 residues in the CDR3. The V end was cut by 6 bases, the J end by 3 bases, with 18 bases between. Germline V gene data show CDR1 as DFQATT and CDR2 as SNEGSKA (reference sequence). The CDR3 reads CSAPVWGRSYEQYF. The DNA of the CDR3 is TGCAGTGCGCCTGTATGGGGGAGGAGCTACGAGCAGTACTTC.

V and J are TRBV7-2 and TRBJ1-1; D unclear. The V gene's germline CDR1 is SGHTA and CDR2 FQGNSA. Deletions cut 2 bases from V and 3 bases from J, with 7 bases between. This CDR3 is 13 amino acids long. The chain's CDR3 is CASSLNGYTEAFF. CDR3 DNA sequence: TGTGCCAGCAGCTTAAATGGTTACACTGAAGCTTTCTTT.

CDR3 region: CAISGRGGPNRTYEQYF. In DNA form, the CDR3 reads TGTGCCATCAGTGGGAGAGGAGGACCCAACCGGACCTACGAGCAGTACTTC. The rearrangement joins TRBV10-3 to TRBJ2-7, with D perhaps TRBD2 (5 bases). Looked up from germline, CDR1 is ENHRY and CDR2 is SYGVKD. The CDR3 covers 17 residues. V was pared by 4 bases and J by 2 bases, with 21 bases between.

The gene calls are TRBV4-1 and TRBJ1-4; D remains ambiguous. V gave up 0 bases and J gave up 0 bases, with 11 bases separating them. CDR3 size: 17 residues. Germline lookup yields CDR1 MGHRA and CDR2 YSYEKL. CDR3 DNA sequence: TGCGCCAGCAGCCAAGATAGGTGGGATGCAACTAATGAAAAACTGTTTTTT. Protein sequence: CASSQDRWDATNEKLFF.

The chain is built from TRBV27 and TRBJ2-1; D is unresolved. V lost 7 bases and J lost 2, with 9 bases in between. The CDR3 runs 13 residues. Germline V gives CDR1 MNHEY, CDR2 SMNVEV (reference sequence). The CDR3 bases are TGTGCCAGCACCCAGTCCCCCTACAATGAGCAGTTCTTC. It translates to CASTQSPYNEQFF.

This clonotype has more than one count but fewer than ten. V usage is TRBV11-2 and J usage is TRBJ2-5; D tentatively reads TRBD1 or TRBD2 (5 bases each). V was shortened by 4 bases and J by 1 base, with 10 bases between the two germline ends. This CDR3 contains 14 residues. Germline V gene lookup returns CDR1 SGHAT and CDR2 FQNNGV. The CDR3 spells CASSWGTVQETQYF. In DNA, the CDR3 is TGTGCCAGCAGCTGGGGGACCGTCCAAGAGACCCAGTACTTC.

The CDR3 reads CASSYGKLGRDRVTEAFF. CDR3 coding DNA: TGTGCCAGCAGTTATGGAAAATTAGGGCGGGACAGGGTTACTGAAGCTTTCTTT. The chain employs TRBV6-5 and TRBJ1-1, with 9 bases lining up with TRBD1. Losses at the gene ends were 3 bases for V and 5 bases for J; bases not matched to a gene: 16. The length of the CDR3 is 18 residues. Germline CDR1 reads MNHEY; CDR2 reads SVGAGI.

The chain links TRBV5-1 to TRBJ2-5, with D possibly matching TRBD2 (6 bases). CDR1 is SGHRS and CDR2 is YFSETQ in the germline V gene. The CDR3 runs 13 residues. The V end was cut by 4 bases, the J end by 2 bases, with 9 bases between. The CDR3 reads CASSPGLQETQYF. The CDR3 DNA reads TGCGCCAGCAGCCCGGGACTTCAAGAGACCCAGTACTTC.

The sample holds one count of this clonotype. The chain's CDR3 is CASSPGANVLTF. CDR3 nucleotide sequence: TGTGCCAGCTCCCCCGGGGCCAACGTCCTGACTTTC. J is TRBJ2-6 and V is TRBV7-3; D ambiguous. Trimming took off 8 bases at V and 4 bases at J, with 6 bases between the two ends. This CDR3 region has 12 residues. Germline V gene lookup returns CDR1 SGHTA and CDR2 FQGTGA.

In its sample, this clonotype was seen once. The chain recombines TRBV27 with TRBJ2-2; D is unclear. Per the germline V gene, CDR1 is MNHEY and CDR2 is SMNVEV (reference sequence). V was clipped by 2 bases and J by 5 bases, with 6 bases between them. CDR3 size: 13 residues. This CDR3 reads CASSLVGTGELFF. The CDR3 coding sequence is TGTGCCAGCAGTTTAGTGGGGACCGGGGAGCTGTTTTTT.

The V gene is TRBV19, the J gene TRBJ2-3; TRBD1 aligns across 7 bases. Germline lookup yields CDR1 LNHDA and CDR2 SQIVND (reference sequence). The CDR3 is 15 residues long. Losses at the gene ends were 2 bases for V and 1 base for J; bases not matched to a gene: 3. The CDR3 DNA follows: TGTGCCAGTAGTATAACCGGGACAGGCACAGATACGCAGTATTTT. It encodes CASSITGTGTDTQYF. Full variable domain (rest looked up from reference TRBV19 and TRBJ2-3): DGGITQSPKYLFRKEGQNVTLSCEQNLNHDAMYWYRQDPGQGLRLIYYSQIVNDFQKGDIAEGYSVSREKKESFPLTVTSAQKNPTAFYLCASSITGTGTDTQYFGPGTRLTVL.

The chain recombines TRBV20-1 with TRBJ1-5; a weak D match, TRBD1 (6 bases). Between the trimmed V and J ends, which lost 2 bases and 6 bases, there was a span of 17 bases. Germline CDR1 is DFQATT and CDR2 is SNEGSKA (reference sequence). This CDR3 comprises 15 residues. DNA for the CDR3: TGCAGTGCTAGAATTGGGGGCGCGGGCATTCAGCCCCAGCATTTT. It specifies CSARIGGAGIQPQHF.

The gene calls are TRBV20-1 and TRBJ2-2, with D perhaps matching TRBD1 (5 bases). Germline CDR1 DFQATT, CDR2 SNEGSKA (reference sequence). The CDR3 extends over 16 amino acids. V was clipped by 6 bases and J by 0 bases, with 17 bases between them. CDR3 sequence (DNA): TGCAGTGCCCCAAACCCAGGGAACGCGAACACCGGGGAGCTGTTTTTT. It translates to CSAPNPGNANTGELFF.

The J gene is TRBJ2-7, the V gene TRBV19; D unclear. The CDR3 sequence is 12 residues long. Trimming cost V 4 bases and J 3 bases, with 7 bases left between them. The germline V gene encodes CDR1 LNHDA and CDR2 SQIVND (reference sequence). The CDR3 DNA is TGTGCCAGTAGTAACAGTCTCTACGAGCAGTACTTC. Protein sequence: CASSNSLYEQYF.

This clonotype was detected only once. The rearrangement links TRBV5-1 to TRBJ2-7, with D hard to call. This CDR3 spans 13 amino acids. CDR1 SGHRS and CDR2 YFSETQ come from the germline V gene. Trimming removed 5 bases at V and 4 bases at J, with 13 bases between. CDR3 region: CASRQMTSYEQYF. The CDR3 DNA is TGCGCCAGCAGACAAATGACAAGTTACGAGCAGTACTTC.

This clonotype was seen only a few times. This chain links TRBV5-1 with TRBJ1-1, with D uncertain. Deletions cut 5 bases from V and 2 bases from J, with 16 bases between. The V gene's germline CDR1 is SGHRS and CDR2 YFSETQ. This CDR3 is built from 15 residues. The CDR3 bases are TGCGCCAGCAGGCCGCAGGCTACAGCCAACACTGAAGCTTTCTTT. Translated, it gives CASRPQATANTEAFF.

This clonotype has just one count. The chain's CDR3 is CASSQNRGRGTEAFF. The CDR3 DNA sequence: TGCGCCAGCAGCCAAAACAGGGGAAGGGGCACTGAAGCTTTCTTT. The chain is built from TRBV5-1 and TRBJ1-1; 7 positions agree with TRBD1. Germline V lookup: CDR1 SGHRS, CDR2 YFSETQ. After removal of 4 bases from V and 4 bases from J, the junction contained 10 bases not matched to a gene. CDR3 length: 15 amino acids.